Below, 13 T cell receptor beta chains from the same sample are listed, as sequenced in a study of T cells in AML relapse after transplant. Instead of multiplex PCR, a modified RACE PCR amplified TCR alpha and beta from RNA. TCRdb independently ran MiXCR on the PCR reads; one entry per CDR3 protein. The profile covers about 3,500 distinct CDR3 sequences, with around 11% appearing a single time and approximately 30% taken by the ten largest. The source material was bone marrow, either the whole sample or a sorted T cell fraction (not recorded which), sampled in complete remission. The source of these receptors is a human donor who had a stem cell transplant for acute myeloid leukemia. Some T cells could come from the graft donor.

This clonotype was seen repeatedly, ten times or more. The chain links TRBV28 to TRBJ1-1; 7 bases are shared with TRBD1. CDR1 is MDHEN and CDR2 is SYDVKM in the germline V gene. The CDR3 consists of 14 residues. V was pared by 6 bases and J by 2 bases, with 6 bases of the junction left unmatched. CDR3 residues: CASRVGGGNTEAFF. The CDR3 nucleotides are TGTGCCAGCAGGGTAGGGGGCGGAAACACTGAAGCTTTCTTT.

This clonotype has a count of ten or more. V gene TRBV25-1 combines with J gene TRBJ1-6; no clear D. Per germline, CDR1 MGHDK and CDR2 SYGVNS. Between the trimmed V and J ends, which lost 2 bases and 1 base, there was a span of 12 bases. The CDR3 runs 17 residues. The DNA of the CDR3 is TGTGCCAGCAGTGAAACCCGGACCGGTTCCTATAATTCACCCCTCCACTTT. Protein product: CASSETRTGSYNSPLHF.

This chain links TRBV20-1 with TRBJ2-1, with D unresolved. The CDR3 spans 13 residues. Trimming took off 6 bases at V and 3 bases at J, with 12 bases between the two ends. Germline CDR1 DFQATT, CDR2 SNEGSKA (reference sequence). This CDR3 reads CSAHPGGYNEQFF. The CDR3 coding sequence is TGCAGTGCGCATCCTGGCGGCTACAATGAGCAGTTCTTC.

In its sample, this clonotype ranks as medium-sized. The chain couples TRBV6-6 to TRBJ2-2; D gene uncertain. CDR1 and CDR2 from the germline V gene are MNHNY and SVGAGI (reference sequence). This CDR3 comprises 13 residues. V lost 0 bases to trimming and J lost 5 bases, with 4 bases between them. The CDR3 loop reads CASSYSETGELFF. CDR3 nucleotide sequence: TGTGCCAGCAGTTACTCTGAAACCGGGGAGCTGTTTTTT.

This clonotype ranks as medium-sized. V gene TRBV12-3 or TRBV12-4 combines with J gene TRBJ2-1, with D possibly being TRBD1 or TRBD2 (5 bases each). The V end was cut by 1 base, the J end by 10 bases, with 8 bases between. This CDR3 contains 12 residues. The CDR3 reads CASSLVGDEQFF. CDR3 in DNA: TGTGCCAGCAGTTTAGTGGGGGACGAGCAGTTCTTC.

This clonotype has a count of ten or more. The chain joins TRBV4-3 to TRBJ2-4; 11 bases match TRBD2. Germline V CDR1 and CDR2: LGHNA, YSLEER. J lost 0 bases, V lost 0 bases, and 7 bases had no gene match. This CDR3 spans 19 amino acids. The DNA for the CDR3 is TGCGCCAGCAGCCAAGAGGTACTAGCGGGGGATCTAGCCAAAAACATTCAGTACTTC. The encoded protein is CASSQEVLAGDLAKNIQYF.

Remarks on this clonotype: This may be a read error: a much more frequent sequence differs by one nucleotide. The chain has TRBV6-2 or TRBV6-3 and TRBJ2-2; D gene ambiguous. Germline CDR1 reads MNHEY; CDR2 reads SVGEGT. There are 14 residues in the CDR3. Trimming stripped 11 bases from V and 2 bases from J, with 15 bases between. This CDR3 is CAGIPQPNTGELFF. Here the CDR3 DNA reads TGTGCCGGCATCCCCCAGCCAAACACCGGGGAGCTGTTTTTT.

This clonotype was seen only a few times. The gene calls are TRBV24-1 and TRBJ1-4; no firm D call. V was clipped by 10 bases and J by 11 bases, with 16 bases between them. Germline CDR1 and CDR2: KGHDR and SFDVKD. The length of the CDR3 is 12 residues. CDR3 sequence reads: CATTNTLKKLFF. The DNA of the CDR3 is TGTGCCACAACTAACACTTTGAAGAAACTGTTTTTT.

This clonotype was observed a single time. This could be a read error, since a much larger clone is one nucleotide away. The CDR3 ends on some other residue instead of the conserved phenylalanine or tryptophan, so this is likely a read error. This chain joins TRBV20-1 and TRBJ2-1; 9 bases agree with TRBD1. The CDR3 contains 12 residues. CDR1 and CDR2 from the germline V gene are DFQATT and SNEGSKA (reference sequence). CDR3 loop: CSWGTGSNEQFI. The CDR3 DNA reads as TGCAGCTGGGGGACAGGGTCAAATGAGCAGTTCATC.

This clonotype rates as medium-sized. V usage is TRBV6-5 and J usage is TRBJ2-7; D gene unclear. The CDR3 has 14 amino acids. Trimming stripped 0 bases from V and 0 bases from J, with 6 bases between. Germline CDR1 is MNHEY and CDR2 is SVGAGI. CDR3 DNA: TGTGCCAGCAGTTACTCCCCTAGCTCCTACGAGCAGTACTTC. Translating gives CASSYSPSSYEQYF.

The V and J genes are TRBV18 and TRBJ2-3; 7 bases are shared with TRBD1. The germline gives CDR1 KGHSH, CDR2 LQKENI. The length of the CDR3 is 14 residues. The trim removed 4 bases at V and 7 bases at J, leaving 8 bases unmatched. Here the CDR3 reads CASSQGARTHTQYF. CDR3 nucleotide sequence: TGTGCCAGCTCACAGGGGGCGCGTACACATACGCAGTATTTT.

This clonotype was detected only a few times. The V call is TRBV6-1, the J call TRBJ1-1; D perhaps matches TRBD1 (5 bases). The CDR3 covers 14 residues. V was cut by 1 base and J by 4 bases, with 10 bases left in between. Germline V gives CDR1 MNHNS, CDR2 SASEGT. This chain's CDR3 is CASSEVREGTEAFF. The DNA for the CDR3 is TGTGCCAGCAGTGAAGTCAGGGAGGGCACTGAAGCTTTCTTT.

Judged by abundance, this clonotype is medium-sized. The V call is TRBV5-1, the J call TRBJ2-7; D may match TRBD1 or TRBD2 (5 bases each). V was cut by 0 bases and J by 6 bases, with 13 bases left in between. The germline CDR1 and CDR2 sequences are SGHRS and YFSETQ. This CDR3 region has 14 residues. The CDR3 spells CASSLGPQGAEQYF. Written as DNA, the CDR3 is TGCGCCAGCAGCTTGGGGCCTCAGGGAGCCGAGCAGTACTTC. Filled out from reference TRBV5-1 and TRBJ2-7, the complete variable domain reads KAGVTQTPRYLIKTRGQQVTLSCSPISGHRSVSWYQQTPGQGLQFLFEYFSETQRNKGNFPGRFSGRQFSNSRSEMNVSTLELGDSALYLCASSLGPQGAEQYFGPGTRLTVT.